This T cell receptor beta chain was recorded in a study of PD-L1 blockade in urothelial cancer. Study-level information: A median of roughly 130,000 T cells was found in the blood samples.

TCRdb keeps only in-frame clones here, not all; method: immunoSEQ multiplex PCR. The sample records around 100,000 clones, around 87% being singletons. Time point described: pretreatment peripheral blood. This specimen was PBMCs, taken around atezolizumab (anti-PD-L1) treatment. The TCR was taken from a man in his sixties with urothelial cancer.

The CDR3 here is CASTGLSNQPQHF. Here the CDR3 DNA reads TGTGCCAGTACAGGGCTTAGCAATCAGCCCCAGCATTTT. The gene calls are TRBV19 and TRBJ1-5, with TRBD1 as a possible D gene (5 bases). The ends were cut back, 7 bases at V and 0 bases at J, with 7 bases in the middle. The CDR3 extends over 13 amino acids. Germline-derived CDR1 and CDR2 are LNHDA and SQIVND (reference sequence).